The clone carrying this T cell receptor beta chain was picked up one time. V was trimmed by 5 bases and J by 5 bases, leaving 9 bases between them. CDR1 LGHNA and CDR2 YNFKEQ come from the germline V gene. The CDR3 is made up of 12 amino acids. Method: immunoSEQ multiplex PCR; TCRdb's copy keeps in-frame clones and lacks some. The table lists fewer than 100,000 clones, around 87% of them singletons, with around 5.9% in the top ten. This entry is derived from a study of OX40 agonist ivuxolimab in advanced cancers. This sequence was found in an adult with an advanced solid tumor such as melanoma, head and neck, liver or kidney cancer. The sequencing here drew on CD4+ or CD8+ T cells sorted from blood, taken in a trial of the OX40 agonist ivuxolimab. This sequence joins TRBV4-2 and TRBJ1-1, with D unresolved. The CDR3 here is CASSSLETEAFF. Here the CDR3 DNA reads TGTGCCAGCAGCTCACTGGAGACTGAAGCTTTCTTT.